This TCR beta chain was observed in a study of blood T cell repertoires in COVID-19 (TCRdb year 2020). Looking at the study overall: Samples from collaborators originated in the United States, Italy and Spain and spanned both the acute and convalescent phases of COVID-19. Where available, HLA class I and class II types were obtained from metadata supplied by the sample provider rather than from assay-based typing. The samples were drawn from two sources: the first 160 participants of the ongoing ImmuneRACE study, and 1,000 to 1,500 subjects contributed by 6 global collaborators. Nearly every sample came with metadata listing a de-identified subject ID, COVID-19 status, age in years and sex. Subjects who had been exposed to COVID-19, were actively infected with it, or had recovered from it provided the deeply sampled blood TCRbeta repertoires that made up the dataset. The repertoires were made available in a free public database intended to serve as a resource for research on the immune response to SARS-CoV-2. The prospective study material was composed of cDNA or gDNA derived from T cells, B-cell-depleted T cells, or PBMCs.

Study-wide findings and limitations: The quantity of clinical and demographic metadata differed by source and by participant and was supplied without curation.

V loses 9 bases at its end and J loses 2 bases; junction bases beyond the gene matches: 6. The germline V gene sets CDR1 to SNHLY and CDR2 to FYNNEI. From cysteine to phenylalanine, the CDR3 is 16 amino acids long. Solely the CDR3 DNA is kept, with 48 bases framed from the first base. TCRbeta CDR3 regions were amplified from genomic DNA by means of the immunoSEQ Assay, a bias-controlled multiplex PCR. Under the source paper's analysis protocol: Within the assay, amplification of reference gene primers was used to estimate how many nucleated cells each sample contained. Sequence reads were collapsed and filtered to measure the absolute abundance of every unique TCRbeta CDR3 rearrangement. For each sample, productive Simpson clonality was calculated as the square root of Simpson's diversity index over productive rearrangements. The table was pulled from immuneACCESS by TCRdb, which kept in-frame rearrangements only. Such tables lose some clones; where checked, under half of the loss comes from unresolved V genes, and the rest has no known cause. Clone size and V and J calls were adopted from that table, with D and trimming inferred from the DNA. This sample lists about 130,000 clones; 75% to 85% were detected once. 3.5% to 4% of the sample comes from the top ten.

As regards this clone: Its specific antigen is unknown. No per-base quality is available; no much larger clone lies one base away.

Each collaborating institution followed its own protocols to collect whole blood in K2EDTA tubes. Collaborator samples were shipped for TCRbeta analysis as frozen whole blood, isolated PBMCs, or DNA extracted from either sample type. The clonotype originates from a woman in her forties or fifties with acute or convalescent COVID-19. What was sequenced was peripheral blood. In this chain, TRBV2 is recombined with TRBJ2-6; 11 junctional bases match TRBD1. The CDR3 has the sequence CASTGTGGAGANVLTF. The DNA is TGTGCCAGTACCGGGACAGGGGGGGCTGGGGCCAACGTCCTGACTTTC.